This T cell receptor (beta chain) was documented in a study of patients and donors after allogeneic stem cell transplantation. The CDR3 runs 13 residues. Trimming pared 1 base from V and 7 bases from J, leaving 11 bases between. There are a few counts of this clonotype. One entry per CDR3 protein results from TCRdb running MiXCR on the RT-PCR reads. The repertoire holds approximately 410,000 distinct CDR3 sequences, roughly 16% seen once, with 6.5% to 7.5% in the top ten. The genes are TRBV12-3 or TRBV12-4 and TRBJ2-7; D ambiguous. The TCR comes from a human donor who was either an allogeneic HSCT recipient or a stem cell or donor lymphocyte infusion donor (not recorded which). It is not recorded whose cells these are; they may come from a transplant donor. What was sequenced was blood, either unsorted or a sorted T cell fraction (not recorded which). Here the CDR3 DNA reads TGTGCCAGCAGTTTAGGGGCGGTCGGGGAGCAGTACTTC. As protein: CASSLGAVGEQYF.